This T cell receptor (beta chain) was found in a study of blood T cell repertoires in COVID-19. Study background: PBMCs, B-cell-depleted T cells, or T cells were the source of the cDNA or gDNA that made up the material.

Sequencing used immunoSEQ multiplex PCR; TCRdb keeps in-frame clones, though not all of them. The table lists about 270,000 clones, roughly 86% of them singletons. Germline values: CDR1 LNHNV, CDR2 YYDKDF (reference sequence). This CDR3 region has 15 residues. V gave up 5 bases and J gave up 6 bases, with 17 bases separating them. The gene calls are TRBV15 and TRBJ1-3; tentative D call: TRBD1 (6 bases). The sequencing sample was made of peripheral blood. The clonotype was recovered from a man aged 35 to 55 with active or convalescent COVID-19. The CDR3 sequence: CATSPKSQGPNTIYF. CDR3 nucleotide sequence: TGTGCCACCAGCCCCAAATCACAGGGACCAAACACCATATATTTT.